Presented here are 12 T cell receptor beta chains from one specimen sequenced in a study of T cells in Graves' hyperthyroidism and ophthalmopathy. Template material for amplifying TCR beta CDR3 regions consisted of RNA transcripts. A set of HTBI primers served as the primers for a first-round RT-PCR of the TCR CDR3. TCRdb independently ran MiXCR on the multiplex PCR reads; one entry per CDR3 protein. The sample includes around 340,000 distinct CDR3 sequences, 21% of them seen just once. Sequenced: blood. The receptors stem from a woman aged 50 to 65 with Graves' hyperthyroidism.

Many counts were recorded for this clonotype. V gene TRBV5-1 combines with J gene TRBJ1-1; D is ambiguous. Germline assignment: CDR1 SGHRS and CDR2 YFSETQ. V lost 0 bases to trimming and J lost 7 bases, with 10 bases between them. CDR3 length: 13 residues. CDR3 region: CASSLAAAREAFF. CDR3 coding DNA: TGCGCCAGCAGCTTGGCGGCAGCACGTGAAGCTTTCTTT.

This clonotype has a handful of counts. Written as DNA, the CDR3 is TGTGCCAGCAGGATGGGGGGTGGGAATTCACCCCTCCACTTT. It specifies CASRMGGGNSPLHF. This chain links TRBV3-1 with TRBJ1-6, with a possible D match to TRBD1 (5 bases). This CDR3 is 14 amino acids long. CDR1 is LGHDT, CDR2 YNNKEL, per germline (reference sequence). Trimming pared 6 bases from V and 7 bases from J, leaving 13 bases between.

This clonotype was found many times. The rearrangement joins TRBV30 to TRBJ2-2; D may be TRBD2 (5 bases). Germline V CDR1 and CDR2: GTSNPN, SVGIG (reference sequence). This CDR3 is 14 amino acids long. Trimming took 5 bases from V and 7 from J, leaving 17 bases between them. This CDR3 reads CAWDEGSPGGELFF. DNA of the CDR3: TGTGCCTGGGACGAGGGCAGCCCAGGCGGGGAGCTGTTTTTT. The full variable domain, its missing parts supplied by reference TRBV30 and TRBJ2-2, is SQTIHQWPATLVQPVGSPLSLECTVEGTSNPNLYWYRQAAGRGLQLLFYSVGIGQISSEVPQNLSASRPQDRQFILSSKKLLLSDSGFYLCAWDEGSPGGELFFGEGSRLTVL.

The chain links TRBV6-1 to TRBJ2-5; 14 nucleotides agree with TRBD2. This CDR3 comprises 15 residues. Germline lookup yields CDR1 MNHNS and CDR2 SASEGT. Trimming at V came to 7 bases and at J to 4 bases, leaving 5 bases not matched to a gene. CDR3 region: CASTQGLAGVETQYF. CDR3 DNA sequence: TGTGCCAGCACTCAGGGACTAGCGGGAGTAGAGACCCAGTACTTC.

The chain uses TRBV10-1 and TRBJ2-2; D unclear. Germline CDR1 reads WNHNN; CDR2 reads SYGVQD (reference sequence). The CDR3 runs to 14 residues. V was pared by 3 bases and J by 7 bases, with 12 bases between. CDR3 sequence (DNA): TGCGCCAGCAGTGAAAAACCCGTTGGCGGGGAGCTGTTTTTT. It is translated as CASSEKPVGGELFF.

This clonotype was counted many times. The chain links TRBV30 to TRBJ1-1; perhaps TRBD1 as D (5 bases). There are 11 residues in the CDR3. Germline CDR1 and CDR2: GTSNPN and SVGIG (reference sequence). V gave up 3 bases and J gave up 4 bases, with 6 bases separating them. CDR3 in DNA: TGTGCCTGGAGGGGGACCACTGAAGCTTTCTTT. It is translated as CAWRGTTEAFF.

The table lists this clonotype with many counts. This sequence joins TRBV5-6 and TRBJ2-7, with 8 positions matching TRBD2. The ends lost 6 bases at V and 4 bases at J; junction bases unmatched: 3. The CDR3 loop spans 12 amino acids. The V gene's germline CDR1 is SGHDT and CDR2 YYEEEE. The CDR3 spells CASKSGSYEQYF. In DNA form, the CDR3 reads TGTGCCAGCAAGAGCGGGAGTTACGAGCAGTACTTC.

The chain uses TRBV20-1 and TRBJ1-5; D is perhaps TRBD1 (5 bases). V was shortened by 3 bases and J by 3 bases, with 9 bases between the two germline ends. The CDR3 is 13 residues long. Germline CDR1 is DFQATT and CDR2 is SNEGSKA (reference sequence). This chain's CDR3 is CSASLTDNQPQHF. CDR3 DNA sequence: TGCAGTGCTAGCCTGACAGACAATCAGCCCCAGCATTTT.

This clonotype appeared many times. The chain joins TRBV5-1 to TRBJ2-7; D possibly uses TRBD1 or TRBD2 (5 bases each). Trimming took off 5 bases at V and 1 base at J, with 16 bases between the two ends. This CDR3 is 15 amino acids long. CDR1 and CDR2 (germline): SGHRS, YFSETQ. The CDR3 here is CASSFLGTESYEQYF. CDR3 bases: TGCGCCAGCAGTTTCTTAGGGACCGAATCCTACGAGCAGTACTTC.

This clonotype was recorded a few times. V and J are TRBV5-1 and TRBJ2-5; perhaps TRBD2 as D (5 bases). Trimming took 4 bases from V and 4 from J, leaving 17 bases between them. The germline gives CDR1 SGHRS, CDR2 YFSETQ. The CDR3 extends over 15 amino acids. The CDR3 here is CASSVGGRSGETQYF. The CDR3 DNA reads as TGCGCCAGCAGCGTTGGCGGGCGCAGTGGAGAGACCCAGTACTTC.

This clonotype was recorded at least ten times. V is TRBV11-3 and J is TRBJ1-2, with D perhaps TRBD1 (5 bases). Per the germline V gene, CDR1 is SGHNT and CDR2 is YENEEA. The CDR3 is made up of 14 amino acids. Deletions cut 2 bases from V and 3 bases from J, with 10 bases between. CDR3 nucleotide sequence: TGTGCCAGCAGCTTAAAGGCAGGGCACTATGGCTACACCTTC. Translated: CASSLKAGHYGYTF.

This clonotype was found a few times. This sequence joins TRBV6-1 and TRBJ2-1; possibly TRBD2 for D (6 bases). CDR1 is MNHNS, CDR2 SASEGT, per germline. The CDR3 consists of 12 residues. The V end was cut by 7 bases, the J end by 6 bases, with 10 bases between. The CDR3 sequence is CASMGGGNEQFF. DNA of the CDR3: TGTGCCAGCATGGGGGGAGGCAATGAGCAGTTCTTC.